This TCR beta chain was profiled in a study of shared clonotypes between healthy human individuals. Data came from immunoSEQ multiplex PCR; TCRdb stores just in-frame clones and leaves some out. The profile shows millions of clones, about 92% of them singletons. With respect to this clone: Its specificity is not known.

CD8 cells classed as naive were CD45RO-negative and positively selected for CCR7, excluding terminally differentiated effector memory CD45RA+ cells. Study conclusions and caveats: Researchers sampled only blood; tissue repertoires likely differ. Among a few donors, approximately 4.6% of naive CD4 clonotypes were found in common.

Trimming removed 1 base from V and 4 bases from J, with 14 bases in between. Germline values: CDR1 SGHTA, CDR2 FQGNSA. The CDR3 runs to 15 residues. The chain has TRBV7-2 and TRBJ2-7; D gene ambiguous. This TCR was sampled from a man aged 18 to 35 in good health. Some clones in this sample may be carry-over from other donors' samples. Sample: naive CD8+ T cells from PBMCs. The CDR3 DNA follows: TGTGCCAGCAGCTTAGGGAGAACTTCGGCGTACGAGCAGTACTTC. Translated: CASSLGRTSAYEQYF.